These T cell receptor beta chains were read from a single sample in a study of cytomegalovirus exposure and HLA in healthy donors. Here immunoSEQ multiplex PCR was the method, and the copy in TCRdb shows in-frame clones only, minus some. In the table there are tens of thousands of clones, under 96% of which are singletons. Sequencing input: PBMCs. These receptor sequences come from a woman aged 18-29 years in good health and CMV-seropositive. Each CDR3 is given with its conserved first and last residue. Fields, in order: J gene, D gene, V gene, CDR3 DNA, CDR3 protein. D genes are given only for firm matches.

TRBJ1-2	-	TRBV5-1	TGCGCCAGCAGCTTGGAATCTGGGCCCCGAGATGGCTACACCTTC	CASSLESGPRDGYTF
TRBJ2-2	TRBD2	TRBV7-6	TGTGCCAGCAGCCCGTCCCGCGGGAGGGACACCGGGGAGCTGTTTTTT	CASSPSRGRDTGELFF
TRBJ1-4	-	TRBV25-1	TGTGCCAGCAGTGCGCGGACAGCAACTAATGAAAAACTGTTTTTT	CASSARTATNEKLFF
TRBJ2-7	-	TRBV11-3	TGTGCCAGCAGCTTAGATCTAATGGGCAGCTCCTACGAGCAGTACTTC	CASSLDLMGSSYEQYF
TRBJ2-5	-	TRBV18	TGTGCCAGCTCATCGGGCGGGGAGACCCAGTACTTC	CASSSGGETQYF
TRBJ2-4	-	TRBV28	TGTGCCAGCAGGAATGGGGGGGCGGAAACCCTAGCCAAAAACATTCAGTACTTC	CASRNGGAETLAKNIQYF
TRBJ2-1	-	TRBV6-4	TGTGCCAGCAGCGAACTAGACGACAATGAGCAGTTCTTC	CASSELDDNEQFF
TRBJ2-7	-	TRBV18	TGTGCCAGCTCACCTTTAAAAACCGGGACACCTAGCTCCTACGAGCAGTACTTC	CASSPLKTGTPSSYEQYF
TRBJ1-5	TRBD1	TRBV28	TGTGCCAGCAGTCACGACAGGGGGCGACAGCCCCAGCATTTT	CASSHDRGRQPQHF
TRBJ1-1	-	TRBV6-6	TGTGCCAGCAGTTACTATATGAACACTGAAGCTTTCTTT	CASSYYMNTEAFF
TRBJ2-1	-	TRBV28	TGTGCCAGCAGTAGCGGATTCACCAATGAGCAGTTCTTC	CASSSGFTNEQFF
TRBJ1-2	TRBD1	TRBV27	TGTGCCAGCGCAAGACAGGGGTTGGACTATGGCTACACCTTC	CASARQGLDYGYTF